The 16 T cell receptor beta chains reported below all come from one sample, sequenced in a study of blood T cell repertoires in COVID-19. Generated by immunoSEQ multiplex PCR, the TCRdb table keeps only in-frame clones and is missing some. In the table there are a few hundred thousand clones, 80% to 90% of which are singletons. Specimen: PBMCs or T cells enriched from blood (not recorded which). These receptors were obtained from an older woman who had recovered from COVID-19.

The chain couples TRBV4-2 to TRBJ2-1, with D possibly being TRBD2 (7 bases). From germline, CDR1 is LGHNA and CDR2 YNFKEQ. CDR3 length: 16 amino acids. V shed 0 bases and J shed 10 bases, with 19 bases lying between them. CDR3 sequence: CASSQEGGASAYEQFF. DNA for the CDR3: TGTGCCAGCAGCCAAGAGGGGGGGGCCTCAGCTTACGAGCAGTTCTTC.

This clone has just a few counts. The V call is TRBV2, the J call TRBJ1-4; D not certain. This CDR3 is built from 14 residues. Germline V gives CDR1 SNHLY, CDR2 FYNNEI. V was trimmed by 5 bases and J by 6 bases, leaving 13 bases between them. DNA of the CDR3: TGTGCCAGCAGTTCCGCAAGGAGATATGAAAAACTGTTTTTT. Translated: CASSSARRYEKLFF.

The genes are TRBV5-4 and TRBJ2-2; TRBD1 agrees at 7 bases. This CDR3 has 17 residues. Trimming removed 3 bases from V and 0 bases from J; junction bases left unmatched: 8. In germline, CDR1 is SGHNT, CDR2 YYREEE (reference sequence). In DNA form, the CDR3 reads TGTGCCAGCAGCTCCCCCAGGGACAGCGCGAACACCGGGGAGCTGTTTTTT. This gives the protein CASSSPRDSANTGELFF.

As DNA, the CDR3 is TGTGCCAGCAGCTCGGACACCCTAATACTATCCTACGAGCAGTACGTC. Its protein is CASSSDTLILSYEQYV. The chain couples TRBV7-8 to TRBJ2-7; possibly TRBD1 for D (5 bases). This CDR3 has 16 amino acids. The V and J ends lost 4 bases and 1 base respectively, with 17 bases between them. Germline loops: CDR1 SGHVS, CDR2 FQNEAQ.

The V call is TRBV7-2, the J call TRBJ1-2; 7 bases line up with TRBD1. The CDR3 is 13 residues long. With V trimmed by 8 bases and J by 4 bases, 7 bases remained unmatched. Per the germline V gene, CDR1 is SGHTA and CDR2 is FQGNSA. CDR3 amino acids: CASFLGGVYGYTF. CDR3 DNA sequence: TGTGCCAGCTTCCTAGGGGGCGTCTATGGCTACACCTTC. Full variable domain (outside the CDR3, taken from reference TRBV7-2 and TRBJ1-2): GAGVSQSPSNKVTEKGKDVELRCDPISGHTALYWYRQSLGQGLEFLIYFQGNSAPDKSGLPSDRFSAERTGGSVSTLTIQRTQQEDSAVYLCASFLGGVYGYTFGSGTRLTVV.

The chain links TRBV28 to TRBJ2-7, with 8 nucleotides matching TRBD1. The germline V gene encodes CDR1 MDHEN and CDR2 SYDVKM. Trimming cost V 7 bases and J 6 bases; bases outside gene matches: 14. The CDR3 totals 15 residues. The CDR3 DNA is TGTGCCAGCACCCCGGGATCGACAGGGGCGGTCGAGCAGTACTTC. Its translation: CASTPGSTGAVEQYF. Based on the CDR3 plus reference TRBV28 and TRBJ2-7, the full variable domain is DVKVTQSSRYLVKRTGEKVFLECVQDMDHENMFWYRQDPGLGLRLIYFSYDVKMKEKGDIPEGYSVSREKKERFSLILESASTNQTSMYLCASTPGSTGAVEQYFGPGTRLTVT.

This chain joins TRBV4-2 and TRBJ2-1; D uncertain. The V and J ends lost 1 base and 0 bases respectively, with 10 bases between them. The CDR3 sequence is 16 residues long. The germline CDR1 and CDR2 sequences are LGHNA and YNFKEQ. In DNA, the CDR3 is TGTGCCAGCAGCCAAGGATACCAGGACTCCTACAATGAGCAGTTCTTC. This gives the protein CASSQGYQDSYNEQFF.

This CDR3 is CASSEDRSETQYF. CDR3 coding DNA: TGTGCCAGCAGCGAAGACAGGTCCGAGACCCAGTACTTC. The J gene is TRBJ2-5, the V gene TRBV7-8; maybe TRBD1 (6 bases). Trimming shortened V by 5 bases and J by 5 bases, and 12 bases separated the two germline ends. This CDR3 region has 13 residues. CDR1 SGHVS and CDR2 FQNEAQ come from the germline V gene. Full variable domain (rest looked up from reference TRBV7-8 and TRBJ2-5): GAGVSQSPRYKVAKRGQDVALRCDPISGHVSLFWYQQALGQGPEFLTYFQNEAQLDKSGLPSDRFFAERPEGSVSTLKIQRTQQEDSAVYLCASSEDRSETQYFGPGTRLLVL.

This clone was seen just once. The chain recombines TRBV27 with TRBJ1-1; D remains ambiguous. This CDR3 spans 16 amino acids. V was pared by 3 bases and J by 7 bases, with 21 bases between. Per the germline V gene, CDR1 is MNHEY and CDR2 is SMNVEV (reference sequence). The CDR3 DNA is TGTGCCAGCAGTTTGAATGCGGGAGGCTCTCGAGGTGAAGCTTTCTTT. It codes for CASSLNAGGSRGEAFF.

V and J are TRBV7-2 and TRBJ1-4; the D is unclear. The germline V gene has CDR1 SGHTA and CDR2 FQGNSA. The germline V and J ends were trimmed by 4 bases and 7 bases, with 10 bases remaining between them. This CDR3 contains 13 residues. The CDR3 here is CASSSGIGEKLFF. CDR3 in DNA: TGTGCCAGCAGCTCCGGGATAGGTGAAAAACTGTTTTTT. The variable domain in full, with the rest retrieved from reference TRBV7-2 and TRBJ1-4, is GAGVSQSPSNKVTEKGKDVELRCDPISGHTALYWYRQSLGQGLEFLIYFQGNSAPDKSGLPSDRFSAERTGGSVSTLTIQRTQQEDSAVYLCASSSGIGEKLFFGSGTQLSVL.

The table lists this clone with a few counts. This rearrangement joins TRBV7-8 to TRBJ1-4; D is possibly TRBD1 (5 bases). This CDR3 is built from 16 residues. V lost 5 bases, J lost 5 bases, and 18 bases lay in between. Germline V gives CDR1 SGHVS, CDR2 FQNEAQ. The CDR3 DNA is TGTGCCAGCAGCCCAGGTTCGGGACTACGGAATGAAAAACTGTTTTTT. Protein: CASSPGSGLRNEKLFF. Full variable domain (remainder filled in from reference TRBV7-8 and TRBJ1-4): GAGVSQSPRYKVAKRGQDVALRCDPISGHVSLFWYQQALGQGPEFLTYFQNEAQLDKSGLPSDRFFAERPEGSVSTLKIQRTQQEDSAVYLCASSPGSGLRNEKLFFGSGTQLSVL.

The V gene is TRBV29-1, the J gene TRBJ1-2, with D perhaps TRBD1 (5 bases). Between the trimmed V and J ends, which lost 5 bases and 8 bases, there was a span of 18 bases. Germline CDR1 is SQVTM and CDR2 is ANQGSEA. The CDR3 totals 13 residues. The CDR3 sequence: CSVKGTTTRGYTF. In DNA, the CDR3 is TGCAGCGTTAAGGGGACTACCACGAGGGGCTACACCTTC.

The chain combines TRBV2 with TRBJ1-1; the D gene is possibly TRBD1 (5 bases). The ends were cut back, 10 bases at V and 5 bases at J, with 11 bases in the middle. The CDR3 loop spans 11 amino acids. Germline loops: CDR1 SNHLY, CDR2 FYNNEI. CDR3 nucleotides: TGTGCCACTCTGGGGGGGACTGAAGCTTTCTTT. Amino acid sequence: CATLGGTEAFF.

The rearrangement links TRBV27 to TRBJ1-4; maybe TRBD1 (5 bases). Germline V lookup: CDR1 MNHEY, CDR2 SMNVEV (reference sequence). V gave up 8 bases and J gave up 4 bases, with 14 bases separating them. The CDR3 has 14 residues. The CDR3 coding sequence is TGTGCCAGCGGGTTGACAGACCTTAATGAAAAACTGTTTTTT. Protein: CASGLTDLNEKLFF.

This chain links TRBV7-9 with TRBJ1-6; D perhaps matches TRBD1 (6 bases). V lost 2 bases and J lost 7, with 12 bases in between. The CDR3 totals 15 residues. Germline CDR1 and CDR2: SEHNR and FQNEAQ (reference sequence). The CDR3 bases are TGTGCCAGCAGCTTAACTGGGGGCCAGAATTCACCCCTCCACTTT. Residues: CASSLTGGQNSPLHF.

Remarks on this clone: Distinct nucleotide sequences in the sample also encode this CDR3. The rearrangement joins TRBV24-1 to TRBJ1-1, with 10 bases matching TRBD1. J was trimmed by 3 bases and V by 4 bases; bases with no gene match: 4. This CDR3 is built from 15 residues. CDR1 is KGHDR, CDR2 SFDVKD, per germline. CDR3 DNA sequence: TGTGCCACCAGTGACCCCGGGACAGGGGACACTGAAGCTTTCTTT. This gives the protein CATSDPGTGDTEAFF.